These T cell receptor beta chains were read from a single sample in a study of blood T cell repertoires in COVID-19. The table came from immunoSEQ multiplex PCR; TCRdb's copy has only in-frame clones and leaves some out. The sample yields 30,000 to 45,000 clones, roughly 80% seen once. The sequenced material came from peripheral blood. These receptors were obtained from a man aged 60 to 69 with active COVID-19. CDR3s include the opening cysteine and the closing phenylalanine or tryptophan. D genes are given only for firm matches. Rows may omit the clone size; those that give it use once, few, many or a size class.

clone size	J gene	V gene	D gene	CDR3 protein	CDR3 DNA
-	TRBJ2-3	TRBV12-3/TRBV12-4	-	CASNLGGGERYF	TGTGCCAGCAACTTAGGAGGGGGGGAAAGGTATTTT
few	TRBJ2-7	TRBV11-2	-	CASSLIVYGNSGYEQYF	TGTGCCAGCAGCTTAATTGTGTACGGTAACAGTGGCTACGAGCAGTACTTC
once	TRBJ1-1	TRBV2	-	CASSEGPIGSEAFF	TGTGCCAGCAGTGAAGGGCCCATTGGCTCTGAAGCTTTCTTT
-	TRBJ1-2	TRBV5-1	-	CASSLDPGGNYGYTF	TGCGCCAGCAGCTTGGATCCTGGCGGCAACTATGGCTACACCTTC
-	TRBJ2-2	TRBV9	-	CASSVDSINTGELFF	TGTGCCAGCAGCGTAGACAGCATTAACACCGGGGAGCTGTTTTTT
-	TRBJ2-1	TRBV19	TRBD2	CASSISLAGGWNEQFF	TGTGCCAGTAGTATAAGCCTAGCGGGGGGCTGGAATGAGCAGTTCTTC
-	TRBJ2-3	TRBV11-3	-	CASSLGTGFTDTQYF	TGTGCCAGCAGCTTAGGAACAGGGTTCACAGATACGCAGTATTTT
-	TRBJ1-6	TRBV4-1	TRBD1	CASRVPGTGDSPLHF	TGCGCCAGCAGGGTTCCCGGGACAGGGGATTCACCCCTCCACTTT
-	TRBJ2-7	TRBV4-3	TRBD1	CASSRSRGPVYEQYF	TGCGCCAGCAGCCGGAGCAGGGGGCCCGTCTACGAGCAGTACTTC
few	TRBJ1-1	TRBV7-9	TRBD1	CASSSKPTGTGMTEAFF	TGTGCCAGCAGCTCCAAACCCACCGGGACAGGGATGACTGAAGCTTTCTTT
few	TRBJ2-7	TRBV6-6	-	CASTSRGLTGAYEQYF	TGTGCCAGCACTTCTAGGGGCCTTACGGGCGCCTACGAGCAGTACTTC
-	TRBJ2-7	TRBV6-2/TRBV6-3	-	CASSYAAESSYEQYF	TGTGCCAGCAGTTACGCTGCGGAGAGCTCCTACGAGCAGTACTTC
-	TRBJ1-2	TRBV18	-	CASSPLQSLNYGYTF	TGTGCCAGCTCACCCCTACAGAGTCTTAACTATGGCTACACCTTC
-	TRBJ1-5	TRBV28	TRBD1	CASHRGFQPQHF	TGTGCCAGCCACAGGGGTTTCCAGCCCCAGCATTTT
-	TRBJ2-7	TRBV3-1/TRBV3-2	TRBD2	CASSPGLAGGGSYEQYF	TGTGCCAGCAGCCCCGGACTAGCGGGAGGGGGATCCTACGAGCAGTACTTC
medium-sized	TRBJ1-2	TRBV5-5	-	CASSLEPGNNYGYTF	TGTGCCAGCAGCTTGGAGCCAGGGAATAACTATGGCTACACCTTC
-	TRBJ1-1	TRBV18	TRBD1	CASSPAGTGTARNTEAFF	TGTGCCAGCTCACCGGCCGGGACAGGCACCGCCAGGAACACTGAAGCTTTCTTT
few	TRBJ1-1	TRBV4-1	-	CASRPTSTGNTEAFF	TGCGCCAGCAGACCCACCTCGACAGGGAACACTGAAGCTTTCTTT
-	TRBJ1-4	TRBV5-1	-	CASSLAPGSGEKLFF	TGCGCCAGCAGCTTGGCGCCAGGGTCGGGTGAAAAACTGTTTTTT
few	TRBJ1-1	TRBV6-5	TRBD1	CASSQGGSPEAFF	TGTGCCAGCAGTCAGGGGGGCTCCCCTGAAGCTTTCTTT
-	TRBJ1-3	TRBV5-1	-	CASSLESRGNTIYF	TGCGCCAGCAGCTTGGAGAGCCGTGGAAACACCATATATTTT
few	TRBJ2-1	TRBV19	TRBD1	CASMGWTRTGGFNEQFF	TGTGCCAGTATGGGGTGGACCCGGACAGGGGGGTTCAATGAGCAGTTCTTC
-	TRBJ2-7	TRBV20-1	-	CSAIDVQGLGEQYF	TGCAGTGCTATTGATGTCCAGGGGCTGGGGGAGCAGTACTTC
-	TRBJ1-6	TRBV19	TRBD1	CASRGQGASYNSPLHF	TGTGCCAGTAGAGGACAGGGGGCCTCCTATAATTCACCCCTCCACTTT
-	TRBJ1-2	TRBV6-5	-	CASSFGQLYGYTF	TGTGCCAGCAGTTTCGGACAGCTCTATGGCTACACCTTC
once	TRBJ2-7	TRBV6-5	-	CASSYSFTRPYEQYF	TGTGCCAGCAGTTACTCGTTCACCAGGCCCTACGAGCAGTACTTC
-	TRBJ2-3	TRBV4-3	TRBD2	CASSRLAGGSTDTQYF	TGCGCCAGCAGCCGGCTAGCGGGAGGGAGCACAGATACGCAGTATTTT
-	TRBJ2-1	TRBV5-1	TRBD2	CASSPKREILDEQFF	TGCGCCAGCAGCCCGAAGCGGGAGATCCTAGATGAGCAGTTCTTC
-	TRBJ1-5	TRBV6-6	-	CASSPPTRGNQPQHF	TGTGCCAGCAGCCCCCCCACCCGGGGCAATCAGCCCCAGCATTTT
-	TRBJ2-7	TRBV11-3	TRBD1	CASSLGQASYEQYF	TGTGCCAGCAGCCTCGGACAGGCATCCTACGAGCAGTACTTC
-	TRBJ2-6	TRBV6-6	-	CASSRKPPGLSGANVLTF	TGTGCCAGCAGTCGCAAGCCTCCCGGGTTGTCTGGGGCCAACGTCCTGACTTTC
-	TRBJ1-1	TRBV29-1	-	CSVAGQRNTEAFF	TGCAGCGTCGCCGGACAGCGGAACACTGAAGCTTTCTTT
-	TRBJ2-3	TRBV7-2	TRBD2	CASSSTRGSGGTADTQYF	TGTGCCAGCAGCTCTACTCGGGGTAGCGGGGGGACCGCGGATACGCAGTATTTT
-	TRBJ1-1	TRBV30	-	CAWMYGGTEAFF	TGTGCCTGGATGTACGGAGGGACTGAAGCTTTCTTT
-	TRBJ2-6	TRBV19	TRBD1	CASSRQGAGGANVLTF	TGTGCCAGTAGTAGACAGGGGGCGGGTGGGGCCAACGTCCTGACTTTC
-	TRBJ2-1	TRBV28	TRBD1	CASSSRSSGQPYAQFF	TGTGCCAGCAGTAGTCGTTCGTCGGGACAGCCCTATGCGCAGTTCTTC
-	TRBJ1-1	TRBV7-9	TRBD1	CASRSTTGRTLGAEAFF	TGTGCCAGCAGATCTACGACAGGGAGGACATTAGGCGCTGAAGCTTTCTTT
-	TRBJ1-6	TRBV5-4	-	CASSGNLADSPLHF	TGTGCCAGCAGCGGTAATCTGGCAGATTCACCCCTCCACTTT
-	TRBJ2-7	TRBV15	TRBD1	CATSSSTGGLAEQYF	TGTGCCACCAGCTCTTCAACAGGGGGCTTGGCCGAGCAGTACTTC